Below, one TCR beta chain is given with its context. The antigen is not known. Other DNA sequences of this sample code for an identical CDR3. Use of 60 Vbeta and 13 Jbeta primers characterized the PCR. Data came from immunoSEQ multiplex PCR; TCRdb stores just in-frame clones and leaves some out. The sample data list 150,000 or so clones. The CDR3 sequence is 14 residues long. Unmatched junction bases numbered 0, after V lost 0 bases and J lost 4 bases. Germline CDR1 and CDR2: SGHRS and YFSETQ. These data come from a study of cytomegalovirus exposure and HLA in healthy donors. Broader study findings: While the bulk of TCR sequences proved rare, some public TCRs turned up in many donors.

Input material: PBMCs. The chain recombines TRBV5-1 with TRBJ2-3; 9 nucleotides agree with TRBD1. The TCR comes from a man in his thirties or forties in good health and CMV-seronegative. CDR3 region: CASSLGQGADTQYF. In DNA, the CDR3 is TGCGCCAGCAGCTTGGGACAGGGGGCAGATACGCAGTATTTT.